One T cell receptor beta chain is described in this entry. The data are from a study of blood T cell repertoires in COVID-19. The table came from immunoSEQ multiplex PCR; TCRdb's copy has only in-frame clones and leaves some out. The table lists 80,000 to 100,000 clones, 70% to 90% of them singletons, with about 19% in the top ten. The germline V gene encodes CDR1 KGHSH and CDR2 LQKENI. V was clipped by 2 bases and J by 7 bases, with 20 bases between them. This CDR3 contains 16 residues. Sequenced: peripheral blood. The V and J genes are TRBV18 and TRBJ1-1; weak D call: TRBD1 (5 bases). This TCR was recovered from a woman aged 80 or over with acute or convalescent COVID-19. The CDR3 reads CASSPWASGRGSEAFF. The CDR3 coding sequence is TGTGCCAGCTCACCATGGGCGTCAGGGAGGGGCAGTGAAGCTTTCTTT.